This T cell receptor beta chain is drawn from a study of brain T cells in children with intractable seizures. The CDR3 has 14 residues. Per germline, CDR1 KGHSH and CDR2 LQKENI. Deletions cut 4 bases from V and 6 bases from J, with 15 bases between. Sequenced by immunoSEQ multiplex PCR; TCRdb stores in-frame clones only, minus some. The sample holds 1,500 to 1,900 clones, about 83% seen once. The sequenced cases were selected for having the highest brain T cell transcript signatures. The chain has TRBV18 and TRBJ1-2; D remains ambiguous. The TCR sequence derives from a boy between 10 and 17 years old with focal cortical dysplasia and intractable seizures. The sequencing used resected brain tissue, collected at surgery. The CDR3 sequence: CASSLQDGIHGYTF. In nucleotides, the CDR3 is TGTGCCAGCTCACTTCAGGACGGGATTCATGGCTACACCTTC.